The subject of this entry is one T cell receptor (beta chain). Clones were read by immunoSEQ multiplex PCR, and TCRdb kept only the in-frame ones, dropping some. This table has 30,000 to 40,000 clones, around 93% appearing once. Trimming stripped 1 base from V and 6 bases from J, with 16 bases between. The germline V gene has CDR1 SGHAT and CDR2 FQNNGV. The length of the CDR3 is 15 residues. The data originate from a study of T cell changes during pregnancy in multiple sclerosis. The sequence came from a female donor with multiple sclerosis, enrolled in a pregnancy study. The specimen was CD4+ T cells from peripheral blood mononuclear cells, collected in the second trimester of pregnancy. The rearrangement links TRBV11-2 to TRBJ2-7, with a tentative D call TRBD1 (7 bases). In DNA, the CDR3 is TGTGCCAGCAGCTTAGTAGCGGTCAGGGGGTCCGAGCAGTACTTC. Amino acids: CASSLVAVRGSEQYF.